The source of this T cell receptor beta chain is a study of T cells after yellow fever vaccination. General study findings and limits: On re-exposure, the response was weaker but peaked faster, at day 5 versus 15.

MiXCR, applied by TCRdb to the 5' RACE reads, yields one record per CDR3 protein. The sample has about 350,000 distinct CDR3 sequences, roughly 4.3% seen once. As for this clonotype: What it binds is unknown.

CDR1 SGHTA and CDR2 FQGNSA come from the germline V gene. V was cut by 5 bases and J by 6 bases, with 11 bases left in between. The length of the CDR3 is 12 residues. Material: PBMCs, obtained 5 days after the yellow fever booster vaccination. The chain couples TRBV7-2 to TRBJ2-7, with D possibly TRBD2 on 6 matching bases. The receptor comes from a man aged 18 to 30 who received the YFV17D yellow fever vaccine. CDR3 DNA sequence: TGTGCCAGCAGCCCCGGGCGGGGCGAGCAGTACTTC. Translating it yields CASSPGRGEQYF.